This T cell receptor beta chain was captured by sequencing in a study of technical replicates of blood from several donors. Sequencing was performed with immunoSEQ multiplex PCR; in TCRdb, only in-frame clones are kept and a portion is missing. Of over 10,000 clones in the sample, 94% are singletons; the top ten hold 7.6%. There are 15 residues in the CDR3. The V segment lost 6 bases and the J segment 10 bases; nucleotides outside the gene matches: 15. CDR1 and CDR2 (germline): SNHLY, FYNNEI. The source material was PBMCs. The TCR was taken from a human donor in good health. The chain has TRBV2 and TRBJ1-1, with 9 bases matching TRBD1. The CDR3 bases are TGTGCCAGCAGGGAGGAGGGACAGGGAACGAAGGGAGCTTTCTTT. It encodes CASREEGQGTKGAFF.